This passage covers 29 T cell receptor beta chains from one sample sequenced in a study of T cells expressing NK-cell markers (dated by TCRdb to about 2020). Libraries were built with 5' RACE. Sequencing used an Illumina HiSeq 2000. Reprocessed by TCRdb, the reads give a single entry per CDR3 protein sequence, without DNA. The sample's table covers around 380,000 distinct CDR3 sequences. About 10% of the sample is held by the ten biggest clonotypes. The sequencing sample was made of blood T cells: a sorted CD56 or NKG2C T cell subset, CD4+ or CD8+ T cells, or bulk PBMC T cells (not recorded which). The receptors stem from a woman in her fifties or sixties in good health. Donor details come from another sample of the same person, matched by shared clones.

The chain couples TRBV10-3 to TRBJ2-5; the TCRdb call, TRBD2, lacks DNA for checking. Germline-derived CDR1 and CDR2 are ENHRY and SYGVKD. There are 15 residues in the CDR3. The CDR3 loop reads CAISTSGLWKETQYF.

This chain joins TRBV4-1 and TRBJ2-2; without DNA, the TCRdb call of TRBD2 cannot be checked. The germline gives CDR1 MGHRA, CDR2 YSYEKL. The CDR3 length is 19 residues. Here the CDR3 reads CASSQDPSSGVANTGELFF.

This chain uses TRBV5-5 with TRBJ2-1; there is no DNA to check the TCRdb D call of TRBD1. Germline assignment: CDR1 SGHKS and CDR2 YYEKEE (reference sequence). The CDR3 sequence is 17 residues long. The CDR3 loop reads CASSPNDRWPGRNEQFF.

The chain joins TRBV18 to TRBJ1-1; TCRdb lists TRBD1, though no DNA is available to test this call. Germline lookup yields CDR1 KGHSH and CDR2 LQKENI. The CDR3 has 16 residues. CDR3: CASSPISGTANTEAFF.

The rearrangement links TRBV6-2 or TRBV6-3 to TRBJ2-7; no DNA is available, so the TRBD1 call from TCRdb remains unchecked. The CDR3 is made up of 15 amino acids. Per germline, CDR1 MNHEY and CDR2 SVGEGT. The CDR3 loop reads CASSRSWENSYEQYF.

The chain has TRBV29-1 and TRBJ2-2; TCRdb's D gene call, TRBD2, goes unchecked for lack of DNA. This CDR3 spans 15 amino acids. CDR1 is SQVTM, CDR2 ANQGSEA, per germline. CDR3 region: CSVERTGWGGGELFF.

The CDR3: CSVRPGAKGEQYF. The chain links TRBV29-1 to TRBJ2-7; TCRdb selects TRBD1, and the lack of DNA leaves this call unchecked. Germline assignment: CDR1 SQVTM and CDR2 ANQGSEA. The CDR3 sequence is 13 residues long.

The chain uses TRBV29-1 and TRBJ2-7; TCRdb's assignment of TRBD2 cannot be checked, as there is no DNA. This CDR3 has 15 amino acids. Germline-derived CDR1 and CDR2 are SQVTM and ANQGSEA. This chain's CDR3 is CSVEMTSGFSYEQYF.

The chain couples TRBV6-6 to TRBJ2-7; TCRdb returns TRBD1, unconfirmable since there is no DNA. The CDR3 spans 14 residues. CDR1 and CDR2 from the germline V gene are MNHNY and SVGAGI (reference sequence). The CDR3 is CASRTTGGLYEQYF.

This sequence joins TRBV18 and TRBJ2-2; without DNA, the TCRdb call of TRBD1 cannot be checked. Germline V gives CDR1 KGHSH, CDR2 LQKENI. The CDR3 is made up of 15 amino acids. The CDR3 loop reads CASSPLGTLTGELFF.

The rearrangement links TRBV20-1 to TRBJ2-7; TCRdb names TRBD2, which stays unverified in the absence of DNA. CDR1 and CDR2 (germline): DFQATT, SNEGSKA (reference sequence). The CDR3 has 13 residues. The CDR3 here is CSVPAGERYEQYF.

This sequence joins TRBV5-1 and TRBJ2-1. CDR1 and CDR2 from the germline V gene are SGHRS and YFSETQ. CDR3 length: 15 amino acids. CDR3 region: CASSLAESSYNEQFF.

This chain links TRBV7-8 with TRBJ2-1; the D gene TCRdb calls, TRBD2, cannot be checked with no DNA. The germline CDR1 and CDR2 sequences are SGHVS and FQNEAQ. The CDR3 has 15 amino acids. CDR3 amino acids: CASSLGTTTGNEQFF.

The rearrangement links TRBV2 to TRBJ2-1; the D gene TCRdb calls, TRBD2, cannot be checked with no DNA. This CDR3 has 18 residues. Germline assignment: CDR1 SNHLY and CDR2 FYNNEI. The CDR3 region is CASSDSLVASGKYNEQFF.

The chain combines TRBV12-3 or TRBV12-4 with TRBJ2-2. The CDR3 contains 15 residues. The CDR3: CASKHPLANTGELFF.

The rearrangement uses TRBV20-1 and TRBJ2-5; there is no DNA to check the TCRdb D call of TRBD1. Germline V gives CDR1 DFQATT, CDR2 SNEGSKA (reference sequence). CDR3 length: 14 amino acids. The CDR3 is CSAREQGIHETQYF.

V usage is TRBV6-5 and J usage is TRBJ2-3. The CDR3 extends over 13 amino acids. Germline CDR1 reads MNHEY; CDR2 reads SVGAGI. CDR3 residues: CASSYVRADTQYF.

The chain links TRBV27 to TRBJ2-1; the TCRdb call, TRBD2, lacks DNA for checking. This CDR3 is built from 20 residues. Germline V gene data show CDR1 as MNHEY and CDR2 as SMNVEV (reference sequence). The CDR3 spells CASSLDTPGTSGRGYNEQFF.

The rearrangement joins TRBV2 to TRBJ2-1; the TCRdb call, TRBD2, lacks DNA for checking. From germline, CDR1 is SNHLY and CDR2 FYNNEI. CDR3 length: 16 amino acids. The CDR3 reads CASSTLLAGLYNEQFF.

The chain recombines TRBV12-3 or TRBV12-4 with TRBJ2-5; absent DNA, TCRdb's TRBD1 call cannot be checked. This CDR3 comprises 14 residues. The CDR3 is CASSPPGQGKTQYF.

This chain uses TRBV7-2 with TRBJ1-6; with no DNA, the TCRdb D assignment of TRBD1 cannot be verified. The germline CDR1 and CDR2 sequences are SGHTA and FQGNSA. The CDR3 extends over 13 amino acids. Here the CDR3 reads CASNRVGNSPLHF.

The chain joins TRBV20-1 to TRBJ2-7; the D call from TCRdb, TRBD1, cannot be confirmed without DNA. Germline V gives CDR1 DFQATT, CDR2 SNEGSKA (reference sequence). The CDR3 contains 16 residues. CDR3 amino acids: CSASGNVAGGPYEQYF.

This chain connects TRBV27 to TRBJ2-5; TCRdb's D gene call, TRBD1, goes unchecked for lack of DNA. Germline values: CDR1 MNHEY, CDR2 SMNVEV (reference sequence). The CDR3 runs to 13 residues. The CDR3: CASRFSGVETQYF.

The chain uses TRBV15 and TRBJ2-5. This CDR3 region has 15 residues. Germline-derived CDR1 and CDR2 are LNHNV and YYDKDF (reference sequence). The CDR3 region is CATSLRANLGETQYF.

The chain joins TRBV18 to TRBJ2-1; TCRdb's D gene call, TRBD1, goes unchecked for lack of DNA. The CDR3 is 15 residues long. Germline V CDR1 and CDR2: KGHSH, LQKENI. The CDR3 protein is CASSPPGRGGDEQFF.

The V gene is TRBV7-2, the J gene TRBJ2-1; TCRdb selects TRBD2, and the lack of DNA leaves this call unchecked. Germline V gene data show CDR1 as SGHTA and CDR2 as FQGNSA. The CDR3 loop spans 14 amino acids. The CDR3 sequence is CASSSLAGYNEQFF.

The J gene is TRBJ1-6, the V gene TRBV20-1. The germline CDR1 and CDR2 sequences are DFQATT and SNEGSKA (reference sequence). The CDR3 has 14 amino acids. The CDR3 region is CSARVGTSNSPLHF.

The genes are TRBV7-2 and TRBJ2-1; TCRdb reports TRBD2, a call that lacks DNA to check it against. CDR3 length: 14 residues. Germline V lookup: CDR1 SGHTA, CDR2 FQGNSA. This chain's CDR3 is CASKTGLAGFEQFF.

V gene TRBV20-1 combines with J gene TRBJ2-7; with no DNA, the TCRdb D assignment of TRBD2 cannot be verified. Germline V CDR1 and CDR2: DFQATT, SNEGSKA (reference sequence). This CDR3 region has 14 residues. The CDR3 here is CSARSETSGYEQYF.